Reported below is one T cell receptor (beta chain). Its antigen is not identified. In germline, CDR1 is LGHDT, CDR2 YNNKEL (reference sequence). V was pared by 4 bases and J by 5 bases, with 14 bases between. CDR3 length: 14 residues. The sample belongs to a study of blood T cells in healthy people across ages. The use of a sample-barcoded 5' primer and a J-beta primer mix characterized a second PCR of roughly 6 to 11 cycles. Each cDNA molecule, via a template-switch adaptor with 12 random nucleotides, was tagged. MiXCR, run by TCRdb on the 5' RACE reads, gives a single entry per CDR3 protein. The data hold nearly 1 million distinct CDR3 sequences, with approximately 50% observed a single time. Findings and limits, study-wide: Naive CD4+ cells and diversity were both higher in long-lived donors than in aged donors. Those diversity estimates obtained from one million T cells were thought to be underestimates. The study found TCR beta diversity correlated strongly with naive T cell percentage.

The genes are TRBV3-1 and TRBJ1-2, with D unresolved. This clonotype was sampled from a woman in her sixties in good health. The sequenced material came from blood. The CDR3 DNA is TGTGCCAGCAGCCTCCTGAGTGTTGAGTATGGCTACACCTTC. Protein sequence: CASSLLSVEYGYTF.